The 21 T cell receptor beta chains below were found in one sample sequenced in a study of cytomegalovirus exposure and HLA in healthy donors. In the PCR, 60 Vbeta and 13 Jbeta primers were used. Some clones are missing from TCRdb's copy, which holds only in-frame ones; the method was immunoSEQ multiplex PCR. Of approximately 220,000 clones listed, under 80% are singletons. Sequenced input: PBMCs. These receptors all come from a woman aged 25-40 years in good health and CMV-seronegative.

The chain joins TRBV15 to TRBJ1-1; 8 positions match TRBD1. Germline CDR1 is LNHNV and CDR2 is YYDKDF (reference sequence). The CDR3 is made up of 15 amino acids. The trim removed 4 bases at V and 4 bases at J, leaving 8 bases unmatched. The CDR3 region is CATSTRTGLITEAFF. In DNA, the CDR3 is TGTGCCACCAGCACAAGGACAGGGTTAATCACTGAAGCTTTCTTT.

This rearrangement joins TRBV9 to TRBJ2-7; D uncertain. CDR1 and CDR2 (germline): SGDLS, YYNGEE. Trimming left V 0 bases short and J 0 bases short, with 7 bases between. CDR3 length equals 14 residues. CDR3 in DNA: TGTGCCAGCAGCGTAGGGGCAGACTCCTACGAGCAGTACTTC. Its translation: CASSVGADSYEQYF.

The chain couples TRBV10-1 to TRBJ2-1; 9 bases are shared with TRBD2. J lost 4 bases, V lost 3 bases, and 7 bases had no gene match. The CDR3 is made up of 16 amino acids. Germline V CDR1 and CDR2: WNHNN, SYGVQD (reference sequence). CDR3: CASSESAGGGYNEQFF. The DNA for the CDR3 is TGCGCCAGCAGTGAATCAGCGGGAGGAGGGTACAATGAGCAGTTCTTC.

This clone was observed a single time. The chain couples TRBV29-1 to TRBJ1-1, with D possibly matching TRBD1 (5 bases). The V and J ends lost 0 bases and 7 bases respectively, with 9 bases between them. Germline V gives CDR1 SQVTM, CDR2 ANQGSEA. This CDR3 region has 12 residues. CDR3 in amino acids: CSVEDWGDEAFF. CDR3 in DNA: TGCAGCGTTGAAGATTGGGGGGATGAAGCTTTCTTT.

This chain joins TRBV13 and TRBJ2-2; 7 bases line up with TRBD1. The germline V gene has CDR1 PRHDT and CDR2 FYEKMQ (reference sequence). Trimming cost V 1 base and J 7 bases; bases outside gene matches: 6. The CDR3 contains 15 residues. The CDR3, as DNA: TGTGCCAGCAGCTTAGTGCCCAGGACAGGCGGGGAGCTGTTTTTT. Amino acids: CASSLVPRTGGELFF.

The chain employs TRBV6-5 and TRBJ2-2, with 11 positions matching TRBD2. Germline V gene sequence: CDR1 MNHEY, CDR2 SVGAGI. CDR3 length: 14 residues. The trim removed 5 bases at V and 4 bases at J, leaving 0 bases unmatched. In DNA form, the CDR3 reads TGTGCCAGCAGTGGGACTAGCGGCACCGGGGAGCTGTTTTTT. It codes for CASSGTSGTGELFF.

This clone was observed a handful of times. The chain combines TRBV5-1 with TRBJ2-1; D may be TRBD1 (6 bases). CDR1 is SGHRS and CDR2 is YFSETQ in the germline V gene. This CDR3 has 14 amino acids. V was shortened by 4 bases and J by 4 bases, with 12 bases between the two germline ends. The CDR3 spells CASSNRDKYNEQFF. DNA for the CDR3: TGCGCCAGCAGCAACCGGGACAAGTACAATGAGCAGTTCTTC.

The J gene is TRBJ2-5, the V gene TRBV7-6, with 8 positions matching TRBD2. V lost 1 base and J lost 2; bases outside the gene matches: 6. The CDR3 spans 16 residues. Looked up from germline, CDR1 is SGHVS and CDR2 is FNYEAQ. CDR3 in DNA: TGTGCCAGCAGCTTAGAGGGTAGCGGGATTCAAGAGACCCAGTACTTC. Its translation is CASSLEGSGIQETQYF.

This clone was observed a single time. V is TRBV6-6 and J is TRBJ1-4; a possible D gene is TRBD1 (5 bases). Germline V lookup: CDR1 MNHNY, CDR2 SVGAGI (reference sequence). The V end was cut by 6 bases, the J end by 4 bases, with 15 bases between. CDR3 size: 15 residues. Here the CDR3 reads CASSPPTEFNEKLFF. DNA of the CDR3: TGTGCCAGCAGCCCTCCGACAGAGTTTAATGAAAAACTGTTTTTT.

Points on this clone: Other DNA sequences of this sample code for an identical CDR3. The gene calls are TRBV19 and TRBJ1-1; D is unresolved. The ends were cut back, 4 bases at V and 2 bases at J, with 8 bases in the middle. CDR3 length: 13 residues. Germline V gives CDR1 LNHDA, CDR2 SQIVND (reference sequence). The CDR3 spells CASSTTVNTEAFF. CDR3 in DNA: TGTGCCAGTAGTACTACAGTTAACACTGAAGCTTTCTTT.

The rearrangement joins TRBV5-1 to TRBJ2-5; TRBD2 is a possible D gene (6 bases). Germline CDR1 and CDR2: SGHRS and YFSETQ. The V end lost 3 bases, the J end lost 3 bases, and 12 bases lay between the germline ends. There are 14 residues in the CDR3. The CDR3 is CASSSLEGEETQYF. The DNA for the CDR3 is TGCGCCAGCAGCTCCTTGGAGGGTGAAGAGACCCAGTACTTC.

V usage is TRBV4-1 and J usage is TRBJ1-1; tentative D call: TRBD1 (6 bases). V shed 3 bases and J shed 2 bases, with 13 bases lying between them. The CDR3 runs 15 residues. Germline CDR1 reads MGHRA; CDR2 reads YSYEKL. The CDR3 reads CASSQDPGTNTEAFF. The CDR3 DNA follows: TGCGCCAGCAGCCAGGACCCAGGGACAAACACTGAAGCTTTCTTT.

This clone appeared once. The rearrangement joins TRBV7-9 to TRBJ1-1; a weak D match, TRBD1 (6 bases). This CDR3 has 15 residues. The germline V gene encodes CDR1 SEHNR and CDR2 FQNEAQ (reference sequence). Trimming left V 2 bases short and J 1 base short, with 11 bases between. The CDR3 nucleotides read TGTGCCAGCAGCTTAATGGGAGGGGGGAACACTGAAGCTTTCTTT. It codes for CASSLMGGGNTEAFF.

The chain is built from TRBV27 and TRBJ2-4; D perhaps matches TRBD1 (6 bases). This CDR3 is built from 18 residues. Germline assignment: CDR1 MNHEY and CDR2 SMNVEV (reference sequence). V gave up 3 bases and J gave up 1 base, with 19 bases separating them. DNA for the CDR3: TGTGCCAGCAGTTTTAGGCCAGGGGAAGTCGGGGCCAAAAACATTCAGTACTTC. Translating gives CASSFRPGEVGAKNIQYF.

This chain's CDR3 is CATSRIQGDATF. In DNA, the CDR3 is TGTGCCACCAGCAGAATACAGGGGGACGCCACCTTC. This sequence joins TRBV15 and TRBJ1-2; 8 bases line up with TRBD1. Trimming removed 2 bases from V and 13 bases from J; junction bases left unmatched: 6. CDR1 is LNHNV and CDR2 is YYDKDF in the germline V gene (reference sequence). This CDR3 has 12 amino acids.

The chain joins TRBV11-1 to TRBJ1-1, with D unclear. V lost 2 bases and J lost 1, with 17 bases in between. Germline V gene data show CDR1 as SGHAT and CDR2 as FQDESV (reference sequence). The length of the CDR3 is 17 residues. The CDR3 nucleotides are TGTGCCAGCAGCTTAAACCGGGTGGGTTTACGGAACACTGAAGCTTTCTTT. Amino acid sequence: CASSLNRVGLRNTEAFF.

The chain has TRBV2 and TRBJ2-7, with D perhaps matching TRBD1 (6 bases). Germline V gives CDR1 SNHLY, CDR2 FYNNEI. This CDR3 comprises 11 residues. V lost 11 bases and J 5 bases, leaving 13 bases between the germline ends. The CDR3 sequence is CARSRGNEQYF. The CDR3, as DNA: TGTGCCCGAAGCAGGGGCAACGAGCAGTACTTC.

This clone was counted a single time. V and J are TRBV7-9 and TRBJ2-2, with TRBD1 as a possible D gene (7 bases). Per germline, CDR1 SEHNR and CDR2 FQNEAQ (reference sequence). Trimming pared 4 bases from V and 7 bases from J, leaving 10 bases between. The CDR3 extends over 13 amino acids. CDR3 loop: CASSSQGGGELFF. DNA of the CDR3: TGTGCCAGCAGCTCCCAGGGGGGCGGGGAGCTGTTTTTT.

The chain links TRBV5-5 to TRBJ2-1; TRBD2 agrees at 10 bases. Germline V gives CDR1 SGHKS, CDR2 YYEKEE (reference sequence). This CDR3 comprises 15 residues. V was clipped by 3 bases and J by 6 bases; unmatched bases: 6. In nucleotides, the CDR3 is TGTGCCAGCAGCTCCACTAGCGGGGAGCCCAATGAGCAGTTCTTC. The encoded protein is CASSSTSGEPNEQFF.

The chain is built from TRBV16 and TRBJ1-1; D is unclear. Per germline, CDR1 KGHSY and CDR2 FQNENV. The CDR3 contains 13 residues. V was trimmed by 4 bases and J by 1 base, leaving 7 bases between them. This CDR3 is CASSPGENTEAFF. CDR3 coding DNA: TGTGCCAGCAGCCCCGGGGAGAACACTGAAGCTTTCTTT. The full variable domain, with the rest looked up from reference TRBV16 and TRBJ1-1, is GEEVAQTPKHLVRGEGQKAKLYCAPIKGHSYVFWYQQVLKNEFKFLISFQNENVFDETGMPKERFSAKCLPNSPCSLEIQATKLEDSAVYFCASSPGENTEAFFGQGTRLTVV.

In this sample, this clone turned up a few times. The chain is built from TRBV10-2 and TRBJ2-5; maybe TRBD1 (6 bases). Judging by the DNA end, TRBJ2-7 fits better; the J call may be wrong. Germline values: CDR1 WSHSY, CDR2 SAAADI. The CDR3 contains 13 residues. The DNA of the CDR3 is TGCGCCAGCCAGGGGCCCCCTAACTACGAGCAGTACTTC. It encodes CASQGPPNYEQYF.